The 22 T cell receptor beta chains below all came from one sample that was sequenced in a study of blood T cells in healthy people across ages. Then a second PCR, running about 6 to 12 cycles, was carried out with a sample-barcoded 5' primer and a J-beta primer mix. TCRdb reprocessed the 5' RACE reads via MiXCR and lists one record per CDR3 protein. In the table there are roughly 1,500,000 distinct CDR3 sequences, roughly 40% of which are singletons. Sequencing was done on a sample of blood. Source of these receptors: a woman between 18 and 30 years old in good health.

In this sample, this clonotype turned up a few times. The chain employs TRBV4-1 and TRBJ2-1; TRBD1 might be the D (6 bases). The assigned J gene may be wrong: the sequence end matches TRBJ2-7 better. Germline V lookup: CDR1 MGHRA, CDR2 YSYEKL. The CDR3 runs to 14 residues. The DNA of the CDR3 is TGCGCCAGCAGCCCAGGGGTCTACAGCAATGAGCAGTACTTC. This sequence encodes CASSPGVYSNEQYF.

There are a few counts of this clonotype. The chain's CDR3 is CASSVGPIEAFF. The DNA for the CDR3 is TGTGCCAGCAGCGTAGGACCGATTGAAGCTTTCTTT. The chain carries TRBV12-3 or TRBV12-4 and TRBJ1-1; D ambiguous. V was clipped by 6 bases and J by 7 bases, with 12 bases between them. This CDR3 region has 12 residues.

J is TRBJ2-3 and V is TRBV7-2; 7 nucleotides match TRBD1. Germline loops: CDR1 SGHTA, CDR2 FQGNSA. This CDR3 has 15 amino acids. The V gene end was trimmed by 3 bases and the J gene end by 10 bases; junction bases not matched to a gene: 13. CDR3 loop: CASSLVWTGSVAQYF. CDR3 bases: TGTGCCAGCAGCTTGGTCTGGACAGGCAGTGTTGCGCAGTATTTT.

This clonotype was picked up a small number of times. The chain carries TRBV9 and TRBJ2-1; TRBD1 matches at 8 bases. Trimming cost V 0 bases and J 0 bases; bases outside gene matches: 2. CDR1 is SGDLS, CDR2 YYNGEE, per germline. This CDR3 contains 16 residues. Written as DNA, the CDR3 is TGTGCCAGCAGCGTAGGGACAGGGAGCTCCTACAATGAGCAGTTCTTC. Translated: CASSVGTGSSYNEQFF. Filled out from reference TRBV9 and TRBJ2-1, the complete variable domain reads DSGVTQTPKHLITATGQRVTLRCSPRSGDLSVYWYQQSLDQGLQFLIQYYNGEERAKGNILERFSAQQFPDLHSELNLSSLELGDSALYFCASSVGTGSSYNEQFFGPGTRLTVL.

The rearrangement joins TRBV7-9 to TRBJ2-7, with TRBD1 as a possible D gene (6 bases). Looked up from germline, CDR1 is SEHNR and CDR2 is FQNEAQ (reference sequence). This CDR3 has 14 residues. Trimming stripped 2 bases from V and 7 bases from J, with 15 bases between. The CDR3 sequence: CASSLNTGQYEQYF. In DNA, the CDR3 is TGTGCCAGCAGCTTAAATACAGGGCAGTATGAGCAGTACTTC.

This clonotype was seen a handful of times. The chain employs TRBV7-9 and TRBJ2-1, with 9 bases aligning to TRBD2. The length of the CDR3 is 17 residues. The germline V gene encodes CDR1 SEHNR and CDR2 FQNEAQ (reference sequence). V lost 5 bases and J lost 1; bases outside the gene matches: 9. The DNA of the CDR3 is TGTGCCAGCAGCCCACACCCGACTAGCGGATCCTACAATGAGCAGTTCTTC. This gives the protein CASSPHPTSGSYNEQFF.

The V and J genes are TRBV4-1 and TRBJ2-3, with TRBD2 matching over 7 bases. This CDR3 is built from 12 residues. V shed 10 bases, J shed 6 bases, and the junction held 7 bases outside the gene matches. Germline V gene sequence: CDR1 MGHRA, CDR2 YSYEKL. The CDR3 reads CATRGVRDTQYF. Written as DNA, the CDR3 is TGCGCCACACGGGGGGTAAGGGATACGCAGTATTTT.

This clonotype occurred a few times. The chain links TRBV28 to TRBJ2-1; D unclear. The CDR3 contains 16 residues. V lost 5 bases, J lost 0 bases, and 14 bases lay in between. Germline loops: CDR1 MDHEN, CDR2 SYDVKM. CDR3 bases: TGTGCCAGCAGTCCGCCCATCTTACGCTCCTACAATGAGCAGTTCTTC. This codes for CASSPPILRSYNEQFF.

This clonotype was observed a handful of times. The rearrangement uses TRBV28 and TRBJ2-5, with D perhaps TRBD2 (6 bases). The V gene's germline CDR1 is MDHEN and CDR2 SYDVKM. V was trimmed by 4 bases and J by 6 bases, leaving 21 bases between them. The CDR3 loop spans 16 amino acids. CDR3 sequence (DNA): TGTGCCAGCAGTTCCCTGGTTGCGGGGTCCCTAAAGACCCAGTACTTC. As protein: CASSSLVAGSLKTQYF.

V is TRBV6-1 and J is TRBJ2-3; D is perhaps TRBD2 (5 bases). CDR1 and CDR2 (germline): MNHNS, SASEGT. V was cut by 4 bases and J by 2 bases, with 16 bases left in between. The CDR3 spans 16 residues. This CDR3 reads CASSGVLEKFTDTQYF. The CDR3 DNA reads TGTGCCAGCAGTGGGGTACTAGAGAAATTCACAGATACGCAGTATTTT.

The chain employs TRBV7-9 and TRBJ1-4, with TRBD1 as a possible D gene (5 bases). The V gene's germline CDR1 is SEHNR and CDR2 FQNEAQ (reference sequence). CDR3 length: 15 residues. Trimming took off 4 bases at V and 3 bases at J, with 12 bases between the two ends. CDR3 nucleotide sequence: TGTGCCAGCAGCTCAGGCGGGGGACCTAATGAAAAACTGTTTTTT. It is translated as CASSSGGGPNEKLFF.

This clonotype was seen more than once but under ten times. The V and J genes are TRBV28 and TRBJ2-3; TRBD2 might be the D (5 bases). Germline V lookup: CDR1 MDHEN, CDR2 SYDVKM. This CDR3 has 15 amino acids. With 2 bases removed from V and 6 bases from J, the gap between germline ends came to 15 bases. DNA for the CDR3: TGTGCCAGCAGTTTAAGGTCTAGCAGACCCGATACGCAGTATTTT. Translation gives CASSLRSSRPDTQYF. Using reference TRBV28 and TRBJ2-3 for the parts outside the CDR3, the full variable domain is DVKVTQSSRYLVKRTGEKVFLECVQDMDHENMFWYRQDPGLGLRLIYFSYDVKMKEKGDIPEGYSVSREKKERFSLILESASTNQTSMYLCASSLRSSRPDTQYFGPGTRLTVL.

V is TRBV20-1 and J is TRBJ2-5, with TRBD2 matching over 13 bases. The CDR3 is 15 residues long. V lost 5 bases, J lost 4 bases, and 7 bases stayed unmatched. The V gene's germline CDR1 is DFQATT and CDR2 SNEGSKA (reference sequence). CDR3 DNA sequence: TGCAGTGCTCGCGGACTAGCGGGAGTCATAGAGACCCAGTACTTC. This translates into CSARGLAGVIETQYF.

The J gene is TRBJ2-1, the V gene TRBV6-6; D is ambiguous. The germline V gene encodes CDR1 MNHNY and CDR2 SVGAGI (reference sequence). V lost 8 bases and J 9 bases, leaving 11 bases between the germline ends. CDR3 length equals 11 residues. The CDR3 sequence is CASVNDGEQFF. The CDR3, as DNA: TGTGCCAGCGTGAACGACGGTGAGCAGTTCTTC.

This clonotype has a handful of counts. The V and J genes are TRBV28 and TRBJ2-7, with D maybe TRBD1 (6 bases). Germline V gene data show CDR1 as MDHEN and CDR2 as SYDVKM. There are 13 residues in the CDR3. V gave up 3 bases and J gave up 6 bases, with 12 bases separating them. This chain's CDR3 is CASSFRGESEQYF. CDR3 nucleotide sequence: TGTGCCAGCAGTTTCAGGGGAGAGTCCGAGCAGTACTTC.

V usage is TRBV12-3 or TRBV12-4 and J usage is TRBJ1-2; D call uncertain. The CDR3 has 13 residues. With 7 bases removed from V and 4 bases from J, the gap between germline ends came to 13 bases. The CDR3 loop is CASTQTGFYGYTF. The CDR3, as DNA: TGTGCCAGCACCCAGACGGGATTCTATGGCTACACCTTC.

This chain connects TRBV12-3 or TRBV12-4 to TRBJ1-1; D remains unclear. The CDR3 covers 12 residues. V was cut by 5 bases and J by 6 bases, with 10 bases left in between. This chain's CDR3 is CASSTPSAEAFF. The CDR3 nucleotides are TGTGCCAGCAGTACGCCGAGCGCTGAAGCTTTCTTT.

The rearrangement uses TRBV6-2 or TRBV6-3 and TRBJ2-7; D remains unclear. The CDR3 contains 13 residues. Trimming removed 0 bases at V and 6 bases at J, with 9 bases between. Germline V lookup: CDR1 MNHEY, CDR2 SVGEGT. The CDR3 DNA is TGTGCCAGCAGTTACTCCCGGGTAGGCGAGCAGTACTTC. It codes for CASSYSRVGEQYF.

Only a few counts were recorded for this clonotype. V is TRBV20-1 and J is TRBJ2-7; 7 bases fit TRBD2. V was clipped by 3 bases and J by 0 bases; unmatched bases: 8. Germline-derived CDR1 and CDR2 are DFQATT and SNEGSKA (reference sequence). CDR3 length: 15 residues. This CDR3 reads CSARRLAGASYEQYF. CDR3 sequence (DNA): TGCAGTGCTAGGAGATTAGCGGGTGCCTCCTACGAGCAGTACTTC.

The chain couples TRBV2 to TRBJ2-4; D perhaps matches TRBD2 (5 bases). Germline values: CDR1 SNHLY, CDR2 FYNNEI. This CDR3 contains 15 residues. V was cut by 2 bases and J by 0 bases, with 8 bases left in between. The CDR3 loop reads CASSESGVAKNIQYF. The CDR3 region has the DNA TGTGCCAGCAGTGAAAGCGGCGTAGCCAAAAACATTCAGTACTTC.

This clonotype appeared a few times. Here the CDR3 reads CAISVSDTQYF. The CDR3 DNA reads as TGTGCCATCAGCGTATCAGATACGCAGTATTTT. This chain joins TRBV10-3 and TRBJ2-3; D call uncertain. The ends were cut back, 6 bases at V and 4 bases at J, with 5 bases in the middle. The CDR3 is 11 residues long. Germline V gene lookup returns CDR1 ENHRY and CDR2 SYGVKD.

The gene calls are TRBV27 and TRBJ2-1; 9 bases agree with TRBD2. The CDR3 extends over 15 amino acids. The V and J ends lost 5 bases and 10 bases, in that order; junction bases with no gene match: 12. Germline CDR1 reads MNHEY; CDR2 reads SMNVEV (reference sequence). CDR3 DNA sequence: TGTGCCAGCAGTCCCACCGGGACTAGCCGGTCGGAGCAGTTCTTC. It codes for CASSPTGTSRSEQFF.